This T cell receptor beta chain is from a study of cytomegalovirus exposure and HLA in healthy donors. Study context: The study placed over 65% of its approximately 400 genotyped donors in the Caucasian-associated ancestry cluster.

Findings and caveats of the study: Within the data, a cluster of highly shared sequence variants was likely a sequencing artifact. With high specificity and sensitivity, the classifier reportedly diagnosed cytomegalovirus status.

With respect to this clone: Antigen: not known.

The V gene's germline CDR1 is SGHTS and CDR2 YDEGEE. This CDR3 spans 15 amino acids. J gave up 5 bases and V 4 bases, and 8 bases lay outside the gene matches. PCR was performed using 60 Vbeta and 13 Jbeta primers. TCRdb's copy holds only in-frame clones and misses some; the assay was immunoSEQ multiplex PCR. The sample carries some 120,000 clones, around four fifths recorded once. Source material: PBMCs. The clonotype originates from a human donor in good health. The gene calls are TRBV5-8 and TRBJ2-2; 7 nucleotides line up with TRBD1. The CDR3 DNA sequence: TGTGCCAGCAGCCAGAGGGGGCGGCAGACCGGGGAGCTGTTTTTT. Its protein is CASSQRGRQTGELFF.